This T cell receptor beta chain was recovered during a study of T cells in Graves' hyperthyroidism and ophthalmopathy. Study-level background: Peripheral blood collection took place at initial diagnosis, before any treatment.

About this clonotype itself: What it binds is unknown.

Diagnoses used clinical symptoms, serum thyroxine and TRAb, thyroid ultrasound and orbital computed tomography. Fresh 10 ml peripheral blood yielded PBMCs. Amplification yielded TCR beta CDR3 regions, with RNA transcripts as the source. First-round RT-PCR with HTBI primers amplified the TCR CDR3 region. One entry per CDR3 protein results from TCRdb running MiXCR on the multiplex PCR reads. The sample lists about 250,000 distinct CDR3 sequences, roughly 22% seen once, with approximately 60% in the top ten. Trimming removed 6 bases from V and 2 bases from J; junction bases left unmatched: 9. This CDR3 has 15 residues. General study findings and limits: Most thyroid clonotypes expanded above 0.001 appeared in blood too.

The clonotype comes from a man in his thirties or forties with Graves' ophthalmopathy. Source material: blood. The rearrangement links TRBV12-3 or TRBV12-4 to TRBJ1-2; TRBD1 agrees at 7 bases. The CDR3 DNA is TGTGCCAGCAGCATGATGCAGGGGGTGAACTATGGCTACACCTTC. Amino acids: CASSMMQGVNYGYTF.